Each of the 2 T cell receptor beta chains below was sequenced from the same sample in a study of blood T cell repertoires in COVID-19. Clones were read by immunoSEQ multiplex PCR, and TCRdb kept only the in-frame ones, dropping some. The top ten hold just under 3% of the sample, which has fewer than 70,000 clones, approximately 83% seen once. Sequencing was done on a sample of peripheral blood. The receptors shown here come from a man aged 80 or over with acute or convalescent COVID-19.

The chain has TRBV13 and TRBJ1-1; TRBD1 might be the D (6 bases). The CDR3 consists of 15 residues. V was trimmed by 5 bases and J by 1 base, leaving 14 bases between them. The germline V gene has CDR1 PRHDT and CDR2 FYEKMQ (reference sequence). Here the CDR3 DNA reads TGTGCCAGCAGCGAGTACAGGGTTTCGAACACTGAAGCTTTCTTT. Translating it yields CASSEYRVSNTEAFF.

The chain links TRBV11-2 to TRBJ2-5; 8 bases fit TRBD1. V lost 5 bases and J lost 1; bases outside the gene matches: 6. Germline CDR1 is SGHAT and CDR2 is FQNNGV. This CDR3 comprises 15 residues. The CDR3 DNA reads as TGTGCCAGCAGCACCTGGACAGGGTCCCAAGAGACCCAGTACTTC. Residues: CASSTWTGSQETQYF.